This paragraph reports one T cell receptor beta chain. Sample time point: patch test 1, 2 weeks after DPC sensitization. Treatment given: therapeutic diphenylcyclopropenone sensitization with weekly scalp DPC. TCRdb re-called the RACE reads through MiXCR, storing one row per CDR3 protein. The repertoire holds 150,000 to 200,000 distinct CDR3 sequences, with 14% as singletons. This sample was included in a study of human T cells and chemical hapten exposure. As for the study in general: The cohort included alopecia areata under or over 50% scalp, totalis and universalis.

Germline assignment: CDR1 MNHNY and CDR2 SVGAGI (reference sequence). This CDR3 has 15 residues. Trimming shortened V by 5 bases and J by 5 bases, and 19 bases separated the two germline ends. The input for sequencing was whole blood, taken in connection with sensitization to the hapten diphenylcyclopropenone (DPC). This receptor was obtained from a woman in her 30s with alopecia areata. Some clones in this sample may be carry-over from other donors' samples. The chain links TRBV6-6 to TRBJ2-7, with D perhaps matching TRBD1 (6 bases). The CDR3 region has the DNA TGTGCCAGCAGTGTAACAGGGTGGGTCCTGGACGAGCAGTACTTC. This translates into CASSVTGWVLDEQYF.